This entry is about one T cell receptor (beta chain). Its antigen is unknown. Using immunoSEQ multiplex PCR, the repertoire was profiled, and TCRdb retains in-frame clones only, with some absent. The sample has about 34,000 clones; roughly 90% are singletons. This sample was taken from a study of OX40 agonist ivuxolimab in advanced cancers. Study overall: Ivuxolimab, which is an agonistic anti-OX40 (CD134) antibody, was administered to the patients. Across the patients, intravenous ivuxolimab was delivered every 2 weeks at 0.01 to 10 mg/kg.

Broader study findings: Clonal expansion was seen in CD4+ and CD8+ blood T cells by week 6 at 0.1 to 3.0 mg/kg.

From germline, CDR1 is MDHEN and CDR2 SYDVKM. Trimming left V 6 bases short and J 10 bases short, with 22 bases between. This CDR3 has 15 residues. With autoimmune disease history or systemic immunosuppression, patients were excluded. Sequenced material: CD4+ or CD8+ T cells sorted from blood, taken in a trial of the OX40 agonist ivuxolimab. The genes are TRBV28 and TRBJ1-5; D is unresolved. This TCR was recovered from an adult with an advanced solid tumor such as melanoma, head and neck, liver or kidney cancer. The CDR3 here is CASRIRPNHYDPQHF. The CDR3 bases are TGTGCCAGCAGGATCCGACCGAACCATTACGATCCCCAGCATTTT.